These T cell receptor beta chains were read from a single sample in a study of molecular identifiers for immune sequencing clone quantification. TCRdb re-analysed the PCR reads in MiXCR, keeping a single row per CDR3 protein. Of around 480,000 distinct CDR3 sequences listed, 20% to 25% are singletons. The sequenced sample consisted of naive CD8+ T cells from blood, with Jurkat cell RNA spiked in. The receptors stem from a human donor in good health. Some libraries in this study had Jurkat cell RNA spiked in. Each CDR3 is given with its conserved first and last residue. The order of the fields is V gene, clone size, J gene, CDR3 protein. Some rows mark clone size as missing; the rest say once, few, many or name a class of expanded clone.

TRBV27,NA,TRBJ2-5,CASSLLSMETQYF
TRBV5-5,few,TRBJ1-1,CASDDGHNTEAFF
TRBV11-2,many,TRBJ2-5,CASSPKTGRETQYF
TRBV5-3,once,TRBJ2-1,CASSEASSSYNEQFF
TRBV4-3,many,TRBJ2-7,CASSQTASGGPYEQYF
TRBV4-2,many,TRBJ2-1,CASSQEMREQFF
TRBV7-9,NA,TRBJ2-7,CASSPPGTGPHEQYF
TRBV28,NA,TRBJ1-5,CASSDRRLYQPQHF
TRBV5-1,NA,TRBJ1-2,CASSFTGASGQGVSGYTF
TRBV6-6,NA,TRBJ2-7,CASSREGGARDEQYF
TRBV20-1,few,TRBJ1-2,CSALSRDRGLLGYGYTF
TRBV3-1,NA,TRBJ2-1,CASSQDPSGLYNEQFF
TRBV20-1,few,TRBJ2-3,CSAGRTSEEPDTQYF
TRBV7-2,many,TRBJ2-1,CASSLLYNEQFF
TRBV11-3,once,TRBJ2-2,CASSSGGQGLNTGGLFF
TRBV5-4,few,TRBJ2-5,CASSAGTSNVETQYF
TRBV19,NA,TRBJ2-5,CASSMTGGAETQYF
TRBV9,many,TRBJ2-2,CASRGGWNTGELFF
TRBV7-2,many,TRBJ2-3,CASSAISLASPFTDTQYF